The entry below describes one TCR beta chain. The target antigen is unknown. The data stem from a study of OX40 agonist ivuxolimab in advanced cancers. On the study more broadly: Partial responses were seen in three patients, one with hepatocellular carcinoma and two with cutaneous melanoma. Study-wide findings and caveats: The study found that CD8+ T cells averaged more expanded clones than CD4+. Some patients without response likewise showed low normalized clonal expansion. Undetermined was the antigen specificity of the expanded peripheral T cells.

This CDR3 is built from 14 residues. Germline assignment: CDR1 SGDLS and CDR2 YYNGEE. V lost 4 bases, J lost 1 base, and 10 bases lay in between. Some clones are missing from TCRdb's copy, which holds only in-frame ones; the method was immunoSEQ multiplex PCR. The top ten hold 0.55% to 0.65% of the sample, which has tens of thousands of clones, roughly 89% seen once. The rearrangement joins TRBV9 to TRBJ2-3; D gene ambiguous. Sequences were derived from CD4+ or CD8+ T cells sorted from blood, sampled in a trial of the OX40 agonist ivuxolimab. The sequence derives from an adult with an advanced solid tumor such as melanoma, head and neck, liver or kidney cancer. CDR3 sequence reads: CASSSSGRTDTQYF. The CDR3 DNA sequence: TGTGCCAGCAGCTCCTCGGGCCGCACAGATACGCAGTATTTT.